Shown below are 9 T cell receptor beta chains from a single sample sequenced in a study of naive and memory T cell subsets. An equimolar mix of two oligonucleotides served as the beta constant-region primer for TRBC1 and TRBC2. Nested alpha and beta constant-region primers with the SP2 primer drove four PCR rounds on ligated cDNA. TCRdb fed the UMI-ligation and nested PCR reads into MiXCR, producing one record per CDR3 protein. Of some 80,000 distinct CDR3 sequences in the sample, about 10% are singletons; the top ten hold approximately 1.1%. Material for sequencing was naive CD8+ T cells from blood. The receptors stem from a human donor in good health.

Many counts were recorded for this clonotype. The V gene is TRBV7-8, the J gene TRBJ2-7; weak D call: TRBD2 (6 bases). This CDR3 is built from 16 residues. The ends were cut back, 5 bases at V and 0 bases at J, with 17 bases in the middle. Germline V gives CDR1 SGHVS, CDR2 FQNEAQ. This chain's CDR3 is CASSNGNRGSSYEQYF. For the CDR3, the DNA is TGTGCCAGCAGCAACGGGAATCGGGGGTCCTCCTACGAGCAGTACTTC. Using reference TRBV7-8 and TRBJ2-7 for the parts outside the CDR3, the full variable domain is GAGVSQSPRYKVAKRGQDVALRCDPISGHVSLFWYQQALGQGPEFLTYFQNEAQLDKSGLPSDRFFAERPEGSVSTLKIQRTQQEDSAVYLCASSNGNRGSSYEQYFGPGTRLTVT.

This chain joins TRBV4-1 and TRBJ2-2; 7 bases are shared with TRBD1. Trimming took 5 bases from V and 3 from J; bases not matched to a gene: 6. Germline V CDR1 and CDR2: MGHRA, YSYEKL. CDR3 length equals 15 residues. The CDR3 sequence: CASSWRQGDTGELFF. CDR3 DNA: TGCGCCAGCAGCTGGAGACAGGGAGACACCGGGGAGCTGTTTTTT.

There are many counts of this clonotype. The chain uses TRBV12-3 or TRBV12-4 and TRBJ1-2; D is uncertain. V was pared by 6 bases and J by 6 bases, with 11 bases between. The CDR3 loop spans 12 amino acids. CDR3 coding DNA: TGTGCCAGCAGCGCCGGAATGGATGGCTACACCTTC. Translated: CASSAGMDGYTF.

This clonotype has ten or more counts. CDR3 DNA: TGTGCCAGCAGCTTGTCAGGGATCGGTTGGCATTTT. Translation gives CASSLSGIGWHF. The chain is built from TRBV5-6 and TRBJ1-5; possible D gene TRBD1, 5 bases. This CDR3 spans 12 amino acids. Germline-derived CDR1 and CDR2 are SGHDT and YYEEEE. The V and J ends lost 1 base and 15 bases respectively, with 14 bases between them.

The V call is TRBV20-1, the J call TRBJ2-1; no clear D. Germline CDR1 reads DFQATT; CDR2 reads SNEGSKA (reference sequence). The CDR3 has 13 amino acids. Trimming shortened V by 3 bases and J by 5 bases, and 11 bases separated the two germline ends. In DNA, the CDR3 is TGCAGTGCTAGCGGCGTCTTCGACAATGAGCAGTTCTTC. It specifies CSASGVFDNEQFF.

As concerns this clonotype: Its ends do not fully match the called genes, so a read error is possible. This sequence joins TRBV2 and TRBJ2-1; 12 bases map to TRBD2. Germline CDR1 SNHLY, CDR2 FYNNEI. The CDR3 loop spans 14 amino acids. CDR3 bases: TGTGCCAGCGCGACTAGCGGGAGCCCCGCTCCCGGGCTTTGG. Protein: CASATSGSPAPGLW.

This clonotype came up many times. CDR3 in amino acids: CSVEAGAPNEQFF. In DNA form, the CDR3 reads TGCAGCGTTGAAGCGGGAGCGCCGAATGAGCAGTTCTTC. The rearrangement joins TRBV29-1 to TRBJ2-1; tentatively, D is TRBD2 (6 bases). Germline assignment: CDR1 SQVTM and CDR2 ANQGSEA. With 1 base removed from V and 7 bases from J, the gap between germline ends came to 11 bases. The CDR3 runs to 13 residues.

This clonotype was detected a few times. The chain combines TRBV19 with TRBJ2-1, with TRBD2 matching 11 bases. The germline V gene encodes CDR1 LNHDA and CDR2 SQIVND (reference sequence). The CDR3 length is 15 residues. V trimming: 3 bases; J trimming: 3 bases; junction bases outside the gene matches: 1. In DNA, the CDR3 is TGTGCCAGTAGTATTGGACTAGCGGGCTACAATGAGCAGTTCTTC. Amino acids: CASSIGLAGYNEQFF.

This clonotype has only a few counts. V gene TRBV11-2 combines with J gene TRBJ1-4; a possible D gene is TRBD1 (5 bases). From germline, CDR1 is SGHAT and CDR2 FQNNGV. The CDR3 is 15 residues long. With 5 bases removed from V and 5 bases from J, the gap between germline ends came to 15 bases. CDR3 coding DNA: TGTGCCAGCAGCCAAAGAAGACAGATAAATGAAAAACTGTTTTTT. Translating gives CASSQRRQINEKLFF.